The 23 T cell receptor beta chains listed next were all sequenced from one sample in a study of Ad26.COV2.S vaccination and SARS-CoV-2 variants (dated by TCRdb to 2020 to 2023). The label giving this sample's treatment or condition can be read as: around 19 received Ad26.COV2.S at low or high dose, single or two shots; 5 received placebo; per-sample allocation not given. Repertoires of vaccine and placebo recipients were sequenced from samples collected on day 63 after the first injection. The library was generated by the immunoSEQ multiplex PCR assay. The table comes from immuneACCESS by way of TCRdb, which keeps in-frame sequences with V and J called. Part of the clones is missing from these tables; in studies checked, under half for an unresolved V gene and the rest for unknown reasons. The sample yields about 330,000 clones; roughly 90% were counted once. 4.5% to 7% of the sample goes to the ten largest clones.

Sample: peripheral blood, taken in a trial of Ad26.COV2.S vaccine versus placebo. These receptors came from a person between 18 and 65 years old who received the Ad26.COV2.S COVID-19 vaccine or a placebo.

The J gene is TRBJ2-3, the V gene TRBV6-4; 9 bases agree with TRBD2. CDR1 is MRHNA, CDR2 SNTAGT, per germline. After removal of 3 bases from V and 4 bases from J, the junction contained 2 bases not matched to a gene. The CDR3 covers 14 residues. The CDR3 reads CASSEGLAADTQYF. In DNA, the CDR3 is TGTGCCAGCAGTGAGGGACTAGCCGCAGATACGCAGTATTTT.

In DNA form, the CDR3 reads TGTGCCAGCTCTTACCTGACAGGGACCGGGGAGCTGTTTTTT. This sequence encodes CASSYLTGTGELFF. The V and J genes are TRBV18 and TRBJ2-2; 7 nucleotides agree with TRBD1. CDR3 size: 14 residues. Unmatched junction bases numbered 6, after V lost 6 bases and J lost 5 bases. Germline loops: CDR1 KGHSH, CDR2 LQKENI. Based on the CDR3 plus reference TRBV18 and TRBJ2-2, the full variable domain is NAGVMQNPRHLVRRRGQEARLRCSPMKGHSHVYWYRQLPEEGLKFMVYLQKENIIDESGMPKERFSAEFPKEGPSILRIQQVVRGDSAAYFCASSYLTGTGELFFGEGSRLTVL.

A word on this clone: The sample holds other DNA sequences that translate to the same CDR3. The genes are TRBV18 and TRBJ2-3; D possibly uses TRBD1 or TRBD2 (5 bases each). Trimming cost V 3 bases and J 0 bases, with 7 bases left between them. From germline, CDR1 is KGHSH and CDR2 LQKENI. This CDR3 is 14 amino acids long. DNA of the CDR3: TGTGCCAGCTCACCGGGACGAAGCACAGATACGCAGTATTTT. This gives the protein CASSPGRSTDTQYF.

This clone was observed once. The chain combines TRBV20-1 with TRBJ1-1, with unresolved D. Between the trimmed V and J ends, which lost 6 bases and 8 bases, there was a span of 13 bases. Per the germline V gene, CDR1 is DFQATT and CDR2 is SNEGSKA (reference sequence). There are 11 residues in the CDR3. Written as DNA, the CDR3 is TGCAGTGCAACACAAGCGTCGGAAGCTTTCTTT. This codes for CSATQASEAFF.

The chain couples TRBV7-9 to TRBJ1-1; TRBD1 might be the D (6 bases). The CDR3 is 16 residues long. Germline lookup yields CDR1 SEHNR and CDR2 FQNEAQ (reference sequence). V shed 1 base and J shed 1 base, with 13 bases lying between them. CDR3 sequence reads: CASSLGPKDRNTEAFF. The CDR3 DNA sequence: TGTGCCAGCAGCTTAGGACCTAAGGACAGGAACACTGAAGCTTTCTTT. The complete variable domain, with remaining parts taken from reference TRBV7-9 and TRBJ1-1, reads DTGVSQNPRHKITKRGQNVTFRCDPISEHNRLYWYRQTLGQGPEFLTYFQNEAQLEKSRLLSDRFSAERPKGSFSTLEIQRTEQGDSAMYLCASSLGPKDRNTEAFFGQGTRLTVV.

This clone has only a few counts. In DNA, the CDR3 is TGTGCCAGCAGCTTAGGGACAGGGTACGATCAGCCCCAGCATTTT. It yields the protein CASSLGTGYDQPQHF. This chain joins TRBV7-9 and TRBJ1-5; 8 nucleotides agree with TRBD1. There are 15 residues in the CDR3. The V gene's germline CDR1 is SEHNR and CDR2 FQNEAQ (reference sequence). The junction had 4 bases not matched to a gene; V was cut back by 1 base and J by 5 bases.

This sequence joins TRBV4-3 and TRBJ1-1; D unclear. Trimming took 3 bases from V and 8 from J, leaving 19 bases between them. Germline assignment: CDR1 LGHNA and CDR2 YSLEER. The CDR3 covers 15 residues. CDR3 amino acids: CASSHAISGVMEAFF. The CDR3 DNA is TGCGCCAGCAGCCATGCCATCTCCGGGGTCATGGAAGCTTTCTTT.

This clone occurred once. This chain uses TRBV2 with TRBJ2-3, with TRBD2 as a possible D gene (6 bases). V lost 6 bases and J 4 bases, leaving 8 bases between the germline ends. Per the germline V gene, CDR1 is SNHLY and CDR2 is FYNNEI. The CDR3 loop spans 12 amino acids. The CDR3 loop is CASSREADTQYF. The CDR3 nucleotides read TGTGCCAGCAGCAGGGAGGCAGATACGCAGTATTTT.

Here the CDR3 reads CASSYGGAGQPQHF. The CDR3 coding sequence is TGTGCCAGCAGTTACGGGGGGGCTGGTCAGCCCCAGCATTTT. J is TRBJ1-5 and V is TRBV6-6; D possibly corresponds to TRBD1 (6 bases). Trimming removed 2 bases at V and 6 bases at J, with 11 bases between. The CDR3 covers 14 residues. The germline V gene encodes CDR1 MNHNY and CDR2 SVGAGI (reference sequence).

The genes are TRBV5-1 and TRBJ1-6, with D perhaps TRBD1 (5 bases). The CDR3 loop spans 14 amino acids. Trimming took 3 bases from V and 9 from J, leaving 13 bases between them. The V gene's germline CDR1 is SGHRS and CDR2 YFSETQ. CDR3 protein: CASSYEGFGSPLHF. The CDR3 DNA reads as TGCGCCAGCAGCTATGAGGGGTTTGGTTCACCCCTCCACTTT. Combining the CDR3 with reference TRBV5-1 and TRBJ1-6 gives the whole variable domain KAGVTQTPRYLIKTRGQQVTLSCSPISGHRSVSWYQQTPGQGLQFLFEYFSETQRNKGNFPGRFSGRQFSNSRSEMNVSTLELGDSALYLCASSYEGFGSPLHFGNGTRLTVT.

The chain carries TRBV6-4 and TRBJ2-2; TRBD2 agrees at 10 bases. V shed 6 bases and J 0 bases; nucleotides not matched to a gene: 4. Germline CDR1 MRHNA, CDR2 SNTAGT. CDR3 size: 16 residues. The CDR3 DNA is TGTGCCAGCAGCGTACTAGCGGGAACGAACACCGGGGAGCTGTTTTTT. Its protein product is CASSVLAGTNTGELFF.

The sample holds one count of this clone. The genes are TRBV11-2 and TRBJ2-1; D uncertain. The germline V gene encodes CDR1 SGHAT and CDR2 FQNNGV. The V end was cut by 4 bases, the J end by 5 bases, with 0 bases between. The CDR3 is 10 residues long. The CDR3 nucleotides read TGTGCCAGCAGCTACAATGAGCAGTTCTTC. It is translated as CASSYNEQFF.

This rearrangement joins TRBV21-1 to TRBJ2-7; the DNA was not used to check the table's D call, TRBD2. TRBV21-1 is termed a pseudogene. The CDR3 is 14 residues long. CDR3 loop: CASSGLSGRAVKYV. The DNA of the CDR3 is TGTGCCAGCAGCGGTCTTAGCGGGAGGGCCGTAAAGTACGTC.

The chain's CDR3 is CASWGDRVNQPQHF. The CDR3 bases are TGTGCCTCCTGGGGCGACAGGGTCAATCAGCCCCAGCATTTT. V is TRBV10-3 and J is TRBJ1-5, with TRBD1 matching over 7 bases. V was pared by 11 bases and J by 3 bases, with 10 bases of the junction left unmatched. The CDR3 has 14 residues. Germline CDR1 ENHRY, CDR2 SYGVKD.

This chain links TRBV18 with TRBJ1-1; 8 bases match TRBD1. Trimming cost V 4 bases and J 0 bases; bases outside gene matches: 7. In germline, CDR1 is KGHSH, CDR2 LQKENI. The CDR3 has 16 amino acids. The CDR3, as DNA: TGTGCCAGCTCACGGCCATACAGGGGGATGAACACTGAAGCTTTCTTT. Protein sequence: CASSRPYRGMNTEAFF.

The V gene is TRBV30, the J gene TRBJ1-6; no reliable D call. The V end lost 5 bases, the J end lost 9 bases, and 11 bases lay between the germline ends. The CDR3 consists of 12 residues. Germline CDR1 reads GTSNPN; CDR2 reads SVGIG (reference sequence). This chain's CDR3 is CAWGPVGSPLHF. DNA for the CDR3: TGTGCCTGGGGCCCGGTAGGTTCACCCCTCCACTTT.

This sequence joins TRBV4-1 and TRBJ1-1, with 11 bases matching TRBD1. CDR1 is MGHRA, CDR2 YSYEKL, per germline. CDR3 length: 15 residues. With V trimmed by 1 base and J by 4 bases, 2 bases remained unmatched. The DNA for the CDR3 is TGCGCCAGCAGCCAAGGGGACAGGGGGAGCACTGAAGCTTTCTTT. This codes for CASSQGDRGSTEAFF.

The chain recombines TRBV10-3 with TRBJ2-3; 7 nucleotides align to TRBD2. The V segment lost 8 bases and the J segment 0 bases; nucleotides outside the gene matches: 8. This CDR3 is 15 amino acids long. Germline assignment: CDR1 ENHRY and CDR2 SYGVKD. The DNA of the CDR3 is TGTGCCATCCGGGCCGGGGGGTCAAGCACAGATACGCAGTATTTT. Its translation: CAIRAGGSSTDTQYF.

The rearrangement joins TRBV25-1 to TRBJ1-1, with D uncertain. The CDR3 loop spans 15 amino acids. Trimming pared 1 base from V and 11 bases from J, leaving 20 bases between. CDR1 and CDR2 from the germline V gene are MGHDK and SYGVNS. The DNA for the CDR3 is TGTGCCAGCAGTGAATGGTACTCCCCGAACATAGAGGCTTTCTTT. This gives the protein CASSEWYSPNIEAFF.

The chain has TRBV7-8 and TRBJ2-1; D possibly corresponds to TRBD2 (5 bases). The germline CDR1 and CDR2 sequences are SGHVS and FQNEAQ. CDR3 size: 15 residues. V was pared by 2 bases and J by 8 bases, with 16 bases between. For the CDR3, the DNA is TGTGCCAGCAGCTTATTTGCGGGCAGAAACGATGAGCAGTTCTTC. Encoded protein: CASSLFAGRNDEQFF.

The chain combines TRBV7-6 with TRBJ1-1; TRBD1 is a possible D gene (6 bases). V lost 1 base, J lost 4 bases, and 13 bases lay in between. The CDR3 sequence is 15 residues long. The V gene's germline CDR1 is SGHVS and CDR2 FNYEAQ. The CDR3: CASSLGGGGGTEAFF. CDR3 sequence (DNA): TGTGCCAGCAGCTTAGGTGGGGGGGGCGGCACTGAAGCTTTCTTT.

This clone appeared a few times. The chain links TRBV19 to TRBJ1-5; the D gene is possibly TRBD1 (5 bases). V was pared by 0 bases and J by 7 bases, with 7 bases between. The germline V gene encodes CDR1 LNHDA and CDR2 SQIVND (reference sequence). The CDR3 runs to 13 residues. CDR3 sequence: CASSIERGQPQHF. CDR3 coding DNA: TGTGCCAGTAGTATAGAGAGGGGACAGCCCCAGCATTTT.

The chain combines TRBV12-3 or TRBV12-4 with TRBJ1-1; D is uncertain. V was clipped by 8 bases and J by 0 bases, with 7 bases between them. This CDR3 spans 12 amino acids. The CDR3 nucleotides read TGTGCCAGCGTCTCCCTGAACACTGAAGCTTTCTTT. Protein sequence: CASVSLNTEAFF.